The clone carrying this TCR beta chain occurred a few times. No antigen is known for it. The data were obtained in a study of beta chain features in type 1 diabetes. Study-wide points: Patients' naive, central memory and Treg TCRB repertoires seemed closer to one another than those of healthy donors.

The study reverse transcribed the entire isolated RNA, so it sequenced expressed TCRB transcripts. The table came from immunoSEQ multiplex PCR; TCRdb's copy has only in-frame clones and leaves some out. The table includes more than 150,000 clones, approximately 9.1% detected once. On average, the one heparinised blood draw given by each donor was around 110 mL. Sequencing used central memory CD4+ T cells from blood. This TCR was sampled from a woman aged 18-29 years in good health.

The CDR3 loop reads CASSKGQGAFYGYTF. The DNA of the CDR3 is TGTGCCAGCAGCAAGGGACAGGGGGCCTTCTATGGCTACACCTTC. The V gene is TRBV5-6, the J gene TRBJ1-2; 12 bases are shared with TRBD1. The CDR3 has 15 residues. CDR1 SGHDT and CDR2 YYEEEE come from the germline V gene. Unmatched junction bases numbered 5, after V lost 4 bases and J lost 4 bases.